This TCR beta chain was observed in a study of T-cell reconstitution after alpha-beta-depleted transplantation in children listed by TCRdb under 2016. Describing the broader study: T-cell immune reconstitution after TCRalphabeta/CD19-depleted allogeneic hematopoietic cell transplantation in children was quantitatively tracked in the study by means of TCR repertoire profiling.

This clonotype has more than one count but fewer than ten. Its cognate antigen has yet to be identified. Base qualities are not at hand, and no much larger clone is one base apart. Library generation was performed with PCR. Sequenced on an Illumina HiSeq 2500. To normalize quantification of the TCRbeta repertoire, the TCR libraries were built with molecular barcoding that relied on unique molecular identifiers. TCRdb trimmed public reads at Q25 via fastp, called clones via MiXCR and kept in-frame beta chains. Here each entry gathers all rows of one CDR3 protein and keeps the most common genes and DNA. The sample table lists 350,000 to 450,000 distinct CDR3 sequences, roughly 14% of them with a count of one. The ten top clones hold about 4% of the sample. The CDR3 sequence holds 12 residues, the cysteine and phenylalanine included. The retained sequence is limited to the CDR3, 36 bases, with the frame set at the first base. V lost 8 bases and J lost 1 base; the stretch between them is 6 bases long. The germline V gene (reference sequence) gives CDR1 as MNHNY and CDR2 as SVGAGI.

This clonotype was sampled from a human donor who donated a stem cell graft to a child with Fanconi anemia. This chain is built from TRBV6-6 and TRBJ1-3; there is no confident call for the D gene. The sample here was PBMCs, taken from the stem cell graft. The CDR3 amino acid sequence is: CASCGSGNTIYF. The DNA is as follows: TGTGCCAGCTGTGGGTCTGGAAACACCATATATTTT.